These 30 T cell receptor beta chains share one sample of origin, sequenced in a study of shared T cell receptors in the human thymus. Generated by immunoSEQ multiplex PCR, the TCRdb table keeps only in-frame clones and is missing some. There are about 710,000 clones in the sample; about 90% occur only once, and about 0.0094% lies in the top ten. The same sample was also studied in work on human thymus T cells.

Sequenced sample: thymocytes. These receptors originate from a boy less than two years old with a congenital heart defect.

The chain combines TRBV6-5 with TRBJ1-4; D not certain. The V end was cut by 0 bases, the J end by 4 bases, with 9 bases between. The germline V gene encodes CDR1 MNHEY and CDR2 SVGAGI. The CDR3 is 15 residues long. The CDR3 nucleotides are TGTGCCAGCAGTTACTCCGCCAGATATAATGAAAAACTGTTTTTT. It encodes CASSYSARYNEKLFF.

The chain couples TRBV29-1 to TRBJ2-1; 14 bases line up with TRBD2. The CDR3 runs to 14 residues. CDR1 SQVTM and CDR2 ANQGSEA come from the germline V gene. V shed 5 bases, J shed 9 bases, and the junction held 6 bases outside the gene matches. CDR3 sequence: CSVQTSGRAGEQFF. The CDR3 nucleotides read TGCAGCGTTCAGACTAGCGGGAGGGCCGGTGAGCAGTTCTTC.

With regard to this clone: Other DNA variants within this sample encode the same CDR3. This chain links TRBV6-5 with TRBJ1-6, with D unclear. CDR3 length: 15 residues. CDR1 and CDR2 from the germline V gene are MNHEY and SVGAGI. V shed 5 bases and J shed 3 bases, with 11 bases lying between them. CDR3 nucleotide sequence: TGTGCCAGCAGTACCGGACGGGACTATAATTCACCCCTCCACTTT. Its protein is CASSTGRDYNSPLHF.

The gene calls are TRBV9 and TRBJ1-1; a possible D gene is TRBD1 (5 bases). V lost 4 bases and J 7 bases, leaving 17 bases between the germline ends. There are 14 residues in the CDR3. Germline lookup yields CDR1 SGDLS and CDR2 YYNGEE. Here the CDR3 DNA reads TGTGCCAGCAGCATCCACGCCTCGGGGGGTGAAGCTTTCTTT. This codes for CASSIHASGGEAFF.

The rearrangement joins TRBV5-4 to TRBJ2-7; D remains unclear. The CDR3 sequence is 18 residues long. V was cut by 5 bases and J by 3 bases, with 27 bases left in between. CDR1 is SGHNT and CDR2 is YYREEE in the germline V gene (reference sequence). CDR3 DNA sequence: TGTGCCAGCAGACGGTGGCATCTAGAGTCTACAACTTACTACGAGCAGTACTTC. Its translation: CASRRWHLESTTYYEQYF.

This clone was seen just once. CDR3 DNA: TGCGCCAGCAGCTTCCTCCCCGGACTACCCCCCACAGATACGCAGTATTTT. As protein: CASSFLPGLPPTDTQYF. This rearrangement joins TRBV5-1 to TRBJ2-3; possibly TRBD2 for D (6 bases). This CDR3 contains 17 residues. V gave up 2 bases and J gave up 2 bases, with 18 bases separating them. Germline CDR1 reads SGHRS; CDR2 reads YFSETQ.

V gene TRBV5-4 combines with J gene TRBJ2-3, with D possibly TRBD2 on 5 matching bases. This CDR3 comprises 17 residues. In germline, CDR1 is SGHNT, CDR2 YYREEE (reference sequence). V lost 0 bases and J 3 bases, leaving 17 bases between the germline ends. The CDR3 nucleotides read TGTGCCAGCAGCTTGGAATCGGGAATGGGCGCTACAGATACGCAGTATTTT. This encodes CASSLESGMGATDTQYF.

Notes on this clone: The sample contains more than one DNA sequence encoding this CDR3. CDR3 amino acids: CASSLSGGYEQYF. In nucleotides, the CDR3 is TGTGCCAGCAGTTTATCGGGGGGCTACGAGCAGTACTTC. The gene calls are TRBV27 and TRBJ2-7, with a possible D match to TRBD2 (6 bases). The CDR3 is made up of 13 amino acids. Trimming shortened V by 0 bases and J by 3 bases, and 6 bases separated the two germline ends. The germline gives CDR1 MNHEY, CDR2 SMNVEV (reference sequence).

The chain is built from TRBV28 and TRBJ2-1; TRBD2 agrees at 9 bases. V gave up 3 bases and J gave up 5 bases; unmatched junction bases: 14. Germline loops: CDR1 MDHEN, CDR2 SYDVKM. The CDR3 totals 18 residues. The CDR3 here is CASSFRGGVLAGNNEQFF. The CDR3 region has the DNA TGTGCCAGCAGTTTTAGGGGGGGTGTACTAGCGGGTAACAATGAGCAGTTCTTC.

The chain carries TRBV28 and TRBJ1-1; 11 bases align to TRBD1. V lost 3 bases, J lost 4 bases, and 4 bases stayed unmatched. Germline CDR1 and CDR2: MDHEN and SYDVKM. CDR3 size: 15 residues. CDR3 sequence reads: CASSFGTGGSTEAFF. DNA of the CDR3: TGTGCCAGCAGTTTCGGGACAGGGGGGAGCACTGAAGCTTTCTTT.

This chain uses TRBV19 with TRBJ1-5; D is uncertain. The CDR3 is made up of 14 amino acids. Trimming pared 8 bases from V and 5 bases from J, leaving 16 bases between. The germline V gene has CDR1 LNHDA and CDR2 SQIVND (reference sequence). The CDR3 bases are TGTGCCAGTTCGCCCCGGGAGTATCATCAGCCCCAGCATTTT. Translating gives CASSPREYHQPQHF.

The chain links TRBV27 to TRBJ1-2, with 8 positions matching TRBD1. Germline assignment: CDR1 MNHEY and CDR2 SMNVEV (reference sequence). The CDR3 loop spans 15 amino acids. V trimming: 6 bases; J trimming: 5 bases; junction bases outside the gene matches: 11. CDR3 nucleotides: TGTGCCAGCAGACTTTACTCAGGGGGCGCGTATGGCTACACCTTC. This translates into CASRLYSGGAYGYTF.

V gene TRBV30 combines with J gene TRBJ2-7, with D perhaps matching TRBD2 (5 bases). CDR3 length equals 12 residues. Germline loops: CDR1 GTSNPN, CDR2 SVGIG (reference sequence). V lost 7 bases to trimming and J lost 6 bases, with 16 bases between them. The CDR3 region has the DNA TGTGCCTTTTTTAGGACGGGGAGCGAGCAGTACTTC. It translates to CAFFRTGSEQYF.

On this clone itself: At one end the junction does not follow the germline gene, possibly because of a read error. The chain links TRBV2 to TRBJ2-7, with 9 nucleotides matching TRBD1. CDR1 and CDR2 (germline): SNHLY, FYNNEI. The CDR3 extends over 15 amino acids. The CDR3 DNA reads TGTGCCAGCAGTGCCTGGACAGGGGCCGTTTACGGGCAGTACTTC. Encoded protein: CASSAWTGAVYGQYF.

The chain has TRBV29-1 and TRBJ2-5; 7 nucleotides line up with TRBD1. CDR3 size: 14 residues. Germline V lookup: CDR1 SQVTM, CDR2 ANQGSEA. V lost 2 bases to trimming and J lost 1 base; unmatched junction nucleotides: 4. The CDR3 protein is CSVEPDRFQETQYF. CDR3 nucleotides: TGCAGCGTTGAACCGGACAGGTTCCAAGAGACCCAGTACTTC.

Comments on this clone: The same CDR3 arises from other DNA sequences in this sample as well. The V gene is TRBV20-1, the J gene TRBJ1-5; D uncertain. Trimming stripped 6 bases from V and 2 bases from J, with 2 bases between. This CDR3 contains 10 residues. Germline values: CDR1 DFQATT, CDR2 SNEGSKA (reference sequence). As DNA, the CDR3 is TGCAGTGCCGGCAATCAGCCCCAGCATTTT. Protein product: CSAGNQPQHF.

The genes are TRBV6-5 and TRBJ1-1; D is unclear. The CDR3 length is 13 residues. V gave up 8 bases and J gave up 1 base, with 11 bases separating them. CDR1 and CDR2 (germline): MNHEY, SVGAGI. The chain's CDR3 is CASRQPGNTEAFF. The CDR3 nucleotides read TGTGCCAGCCGGCAGCCAGGGAACACTGAAGCTTTCTTT.

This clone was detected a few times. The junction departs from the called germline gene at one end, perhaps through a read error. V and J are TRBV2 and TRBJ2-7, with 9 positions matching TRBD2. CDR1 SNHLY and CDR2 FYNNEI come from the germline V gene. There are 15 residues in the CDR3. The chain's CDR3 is CASSEVREGLFGFSF. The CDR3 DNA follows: TGTGCCAGCAGTGAAGTGCGGGAGGGCCTTTTTGGGTTTTCCTTC.

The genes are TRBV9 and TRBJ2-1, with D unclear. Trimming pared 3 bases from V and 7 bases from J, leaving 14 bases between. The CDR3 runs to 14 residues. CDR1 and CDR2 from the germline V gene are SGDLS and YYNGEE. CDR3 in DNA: TGTGCCAGCAGCGCCCAGCGTATTGGGAATGAGCAGTTCTTC. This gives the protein CASSAQRIGNEQFF.

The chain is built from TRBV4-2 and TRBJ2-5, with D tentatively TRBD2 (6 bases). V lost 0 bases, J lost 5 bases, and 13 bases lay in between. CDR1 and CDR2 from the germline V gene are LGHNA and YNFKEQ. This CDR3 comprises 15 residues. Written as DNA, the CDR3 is TGTGCCAGCAGCCAAGATATAGTCGGGGGTGAGACCCAGTACTTC. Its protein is CASSQDIVGGETQYF.

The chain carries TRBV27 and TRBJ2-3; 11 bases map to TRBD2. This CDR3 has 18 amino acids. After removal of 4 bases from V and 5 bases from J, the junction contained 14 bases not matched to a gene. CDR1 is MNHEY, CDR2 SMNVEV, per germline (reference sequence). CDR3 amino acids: CASSYGPGTSGWGDTQYF. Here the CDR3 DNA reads TGTGCCAGCAGTTATGGCCCCGGGACTAGCGGTTGGGGAGATACGCAGTATTTT.

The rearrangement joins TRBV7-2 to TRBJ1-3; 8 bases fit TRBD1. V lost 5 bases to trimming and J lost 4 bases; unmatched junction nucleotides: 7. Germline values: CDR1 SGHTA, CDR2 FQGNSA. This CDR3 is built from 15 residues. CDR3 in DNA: TGTGCCAGCAGCACTATGACAGGGGCAGGAAACACCATATATTTT. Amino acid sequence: CASSTMTGAGNTIYF.

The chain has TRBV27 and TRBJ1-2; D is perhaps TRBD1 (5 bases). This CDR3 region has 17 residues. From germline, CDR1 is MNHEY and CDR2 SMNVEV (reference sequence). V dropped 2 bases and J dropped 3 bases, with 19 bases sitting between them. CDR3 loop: CASSLKGRRGLDYGYTF. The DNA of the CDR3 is TGTGCCAGCAGTTTAAAAGGAAGAAGGGGCTTGGACTATGGCTACACCTTC.

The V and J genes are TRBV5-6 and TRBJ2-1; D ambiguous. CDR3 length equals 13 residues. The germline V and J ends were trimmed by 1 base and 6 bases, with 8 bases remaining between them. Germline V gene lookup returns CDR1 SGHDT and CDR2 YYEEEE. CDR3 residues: CASSLLRGNEQFF. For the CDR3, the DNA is TGTGCCAGCAGCTTGCTCCGCGGCAATGAGCAGTTCTTC.

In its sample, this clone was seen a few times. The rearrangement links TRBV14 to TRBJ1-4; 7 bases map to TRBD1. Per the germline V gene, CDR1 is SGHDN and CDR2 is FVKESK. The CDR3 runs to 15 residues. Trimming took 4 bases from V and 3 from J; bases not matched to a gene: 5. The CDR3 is CASSRRDSSNEKLFF. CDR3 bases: TGTGCCAGCAGCCGGCGGGACAGCTCTAATGAAAAACTGTTTTTT.

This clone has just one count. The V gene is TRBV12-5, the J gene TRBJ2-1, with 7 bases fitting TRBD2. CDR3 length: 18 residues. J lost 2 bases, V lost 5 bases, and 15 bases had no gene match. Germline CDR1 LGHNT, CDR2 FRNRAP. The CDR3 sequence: CASGATPRSLAAYNEQFF. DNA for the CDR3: TGTGCTAGTGGTGCGACGCCAAGGTCTCTAGCGGCCTACAATGAGCAGTTCTTC. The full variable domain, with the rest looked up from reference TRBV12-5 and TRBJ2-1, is DARVTQTPRHKVTEMGQEVTMRCQPILGHNTVFWYRQTMMQGLELLAYFRNRAPLDDSGMPKDRFSAEMPDATLATLKIQPSEPRDSAVYFCASGATPRSLAAYNEQFFGPGTRLTVL.

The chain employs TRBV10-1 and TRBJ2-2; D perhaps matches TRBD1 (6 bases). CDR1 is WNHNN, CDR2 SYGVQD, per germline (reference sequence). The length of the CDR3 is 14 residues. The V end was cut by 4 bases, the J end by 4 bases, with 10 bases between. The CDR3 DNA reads TGCGCCAGCAGTGTTGACAGGAGCACCGGGGAGCTGTTTTTT. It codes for CASSVDRSTGELFF.

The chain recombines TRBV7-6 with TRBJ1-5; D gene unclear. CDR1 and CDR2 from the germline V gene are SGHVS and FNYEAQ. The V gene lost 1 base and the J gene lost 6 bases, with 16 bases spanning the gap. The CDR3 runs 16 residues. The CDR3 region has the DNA TGTGCCAGCAGCTTAGTGCCGCCGGGGATGGGTCAGCCCCAGCATTTT. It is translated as CASSLVPPGMGQPQHF.

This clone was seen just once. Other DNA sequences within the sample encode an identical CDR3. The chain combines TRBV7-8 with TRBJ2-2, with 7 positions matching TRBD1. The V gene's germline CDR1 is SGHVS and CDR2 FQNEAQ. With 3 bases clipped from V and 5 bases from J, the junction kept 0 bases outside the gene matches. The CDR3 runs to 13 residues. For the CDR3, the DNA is TGTGCCAGCAGCTTCAGGGGGACCGGGGAGCTGTTTTTT. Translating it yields CASSFRGTGELFF.

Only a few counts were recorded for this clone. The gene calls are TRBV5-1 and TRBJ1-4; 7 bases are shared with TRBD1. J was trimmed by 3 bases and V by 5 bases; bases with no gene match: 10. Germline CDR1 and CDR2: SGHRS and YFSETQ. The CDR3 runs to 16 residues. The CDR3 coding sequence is TGCGCCAGCAGACAACCGACAGGGAAGCCTAATGAAAAACTGTTTTTT. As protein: CASRQPTGKPNEKLFF.